Below are 31 T cell receptor beta chains sequenced from a single sample in a study of blood T cell repertoires in COVID-19. Produced via immunoSEQ multiplex PCR; TCRdb's table is partial and in-frame only. The table lists around 100,000 clones, around 88% of them singletons. Sequenced input: peripheral blood. The receptors stem from an older man with acute or convalescent COVID-19.

The chain carries TRBV25-1 and TRBJ1-1; 9 positions match TRBD1. Trimming removed 6 bases from V and 9 bases from J; junction bases left unmatched: 2. Germline CDR1 reads MGHDK; CDR2 reads SYGVNS. This CDR3 is built from 11 residues. CDR3 loop: CASRQGAQAFF. CDR3 nucleotide sequence: TGTGCCAGCAGACAGGGGGCGCAAGCTTTCTTT.

This clone was recorded only once. The V and J genes are TRBV28 and TRBJ1-1; 12 bases align to TRBD1. This CDR3 is 17 amino acids long. V shed 6 bases and J 0 bases; nucleotides not matched to a gene: 8. Germline-derived CDR1 and CDR2 are MDHEN and SYDVKM. CDR3 DNA: TGTGCCAGCAGGGGGGGACAGGGGGCTGGTGTGAACACTGAAGCTTTCTTT. Amino acid sequence: CASRGGQGAGVNTEAFF.

This chain uses TRBV28 with TRBJ2-3, with 11 bases lining up with TRBD2. Germline V gene lookup returns CDR1 MDHEN and CDR2 SYDVKM. This CDR3 spans 17 amino acids. V lost 7 bases to trimming and J lost 1 base; unmatched junction nucleotides: 10. The CDR3 loop is CASTLPGLAGRTDTQYF. CDR3 DNA: TGTGCCAGCACCCTCCCCGGACTAGCGGGTCGCACAGATACGCAGTATTTT.

This clone has just a few counts. V usage is TRBV5-1 and J usage is TRBJ2-1, with 9 positions matching TRBD2. V shed 0 bases, J shed 7 bases, and the junction held 5 bases outside the gene matches. CDR1 is SGHRS and CDR2 is YFSETQ in the germline V gene. The CDR3 loop spans 15 amino acids. The CDR3 nucleotides read TGCGCCAGCAGCTTGGCATTAGCGGGAGTTAATGAGCAGTTCTTC. Protein: CASSLALAGVNEQFF.

V gene TRBV6-5 combines with J gene TRBJ2-7; D unresolved. The CDR3 runs to 15 residues. In germline, CDR1 is MNHEY, CDR2 SVGAGI. Trimming pared 0 bases from V and 0 bases from J, leaving 9 bases between. Here the CDR3 DNA reads TGTGCCAGCAGTTACTCGAGGCAGAGCTCCTACGAGCAGTACTTC. Translation gives CASSYSRQSSYEQYF.

There are a few counts of this clone. The V call is TRBV4-1, the J call TRBJ1-4; 10 bases are a match to TRBD1. There are 16 residues in the CDR3. Germline V lookup: CDR1 MGHRA, CDR2 YSYEKL. V was pared by 4 bases and J by 8 bases, with 10 bases of the junction left unmatched. Here the CDR3 DNA reads TGCGCCAGCAGCCTAAAAACCGGGACAGGGGTGGAAAAACTGTTTTTT. Encoded protein: CASSLKTGTGVEKLFF.

The chain links TRBV6-1 to TRBJ1-2; D ambiguous. Between the trimmed V and J ends, which lost 1 base and 8 bases, there was a span of 11 bases. CDR1 is MNHNS, CDR2 SASEGT, per germline. The length of the CDR3 is 13 residues. The CDR3 nucleotides are TGTGCCAGCAGTGAAGGGAGGAACGGGGGCTACACCTTC. Its translation is CASSEGRNGGYTF.

This clone came up once. This sequence joins TRBV11-2 and TRBJ2-2, with D perhaps TRBD2 (5 bases). The length of the CDR3 is 14 residues. Germline assignment: CDR1 SGHAT and CDR2 FQNNGV. V lost 1 base and J 4 bases, leaving 7 bases between the germline ends. CDR3 amino acids: CASSLGLFTGELFF. The CDR3 nucleotides read TGTGCCAGCAGCTTAGGACTATTCACCGGGGAGCTGTTTTTT.

The rearrangement uses TRBV28 and TRBJ1-1, with D possibly being TRBD1 (5 bases). This CDR3 has 13 amino acids. In germline, CDR1 is MDHEN, CDR2 SYDVKM. V lost 7 bases and J lost 5, with 14 bases in between. This chain's CDR3 is CASITPGWTEAFF. The CDR3 nucleotides read TGTGCCAGCATCACCCCAGGGTGGACTGAAGCTTTCTTT.

The chain joins TRBV5-1 to TRBJ1-3, with D unclear. Germline V gene data show CDR1 as SGHRS and CDR2 as YFSETQ. The CDR3 spans 13 residues. Trimming took off 5 bases at V and 1 base at J, with 7 bases between the two ends. The CDR3 nucleotides are TGCGCCAGCAGTCGGGAATCTGGAAACACCATATATTTT. Residues: CASSRESGNTIYF.

This clone was counted once. The chain recombines TRBV28 with TRBJ1-4; D is uncertain. Per the germline V gene, CDR1 is MDHEN and CDR2 is SYDVKM. The germline V and J ends were trimmed by 2 bases and 0 bases, with 10 bases remaining between them. This CDR3 comprises 16 residues. The CDR3: CASSLPLVATNEKLFF. The CDR3 nucleotides read TGTGCCAGCAGTTTACCCTTAGTGGCAACTAATGAAAAACTGTTTTTT.

The gene calls are TRBV7-2 and TRBJ2-7, with TRBD1 matching over 7 bases. The junction had 4 bases not matched to a gene; V was cut back by 5 bases and J by 0 bases. The CDR3 consists of 14 residues. The germline gives CDR1 SGHTA, CDR2 FQGNSA. The CDR3 DNA follows: TGTGCCAGCAGCCGGGGACAGAACTCCTACGAGCAGTACTTC. This codes for CASSRGQNSYEQYF.

The chain carries TRBV28 and TRBJ1-3; TRBD1 agrees at 8 bases. Germline CDR1 MDHEN, CDR2 SYDVKM. The CDR3 has 15 residues. V lost 8 bases and J lost 0; bases outside the gene matches: 6. The CDR3 here is CASRGTGFSGNTIYF. In DNA, the CDR3 is TGTGCCAGCCGCGGGACAGGCTTCTCTGGAAACACCATATATTTT. The full variable domain, with the rest looked up from reference TRBV28 and TRBJ1-3, is DVKVTQSSRYLVKRTGEKVFLECVQDMDHENMFWYRQDPGLGLRLIYFSYDVKMKEKGDIPEGYSVSREKKERFSLILESASTNQTSMYLCASRGTGFSGNTIYFGEGSWLTVV.

V and J are TRBV7-9 and TRBJ2-4; 14 bases align to TRBD2. The CDR3 is made up of 15 amino acids. V trimming: 5 bases; J trimming: 7 bases; junction bases outside the gene matches: 4. The germline gives CDR1 SEHNR, CDR2 FQNEAQ (reference sequence). The DNA of the CDR3 is TGTGCCAGCAGCCTATGGACTAGCGGGAGGAACATTCAGTACTTC. It is translated as CASSLWTSGRNIQYF. Looking up the rest from reference TRBV7-9 and TRBJ2-4 gives the full variable domain: DTGVSQNPRHKITKRGQNVTFRCDPISEHNRLYWYRQTLGQGPEFLTYFQNEAQLEKSRLLSDRFSAERPKGSFSTLEIQRTEQGDSAMYLCASSLWTSGRNIQYFGAGTRLSVL.

The genes are TRBV18 and TRBJ2-7, with 7 bases identical to TRBD2. The CDR3 length is 14 residues. Germline trimming cut 5 bases from V and 3 bases from J; bases unmatched to any gene: 7. CDR1 and CDR2 (germline): KGHSH, LQKENI. CDR3 sequence reads: CASSFSREGYEQYF. CDR3 sequence (DNA): TGTGCCAGCTCATTTTCCAGGGAGGGCTACGAGCAGTACTTC.

This clone was seen more than once but under ten times. The chain is built from TRBV5-6 and TRBJ1-2; no clear D. Germline assignment: CDR1 SGHDT and CDR2 YYEEEE. Trimming removed 8 bases at V and 0 bases at J, with 11 bases between. This CDR3 spans 13 amino acids. The CDR3 DNA is TGTGCCAGTACTCGACGGGCTAACTATGGCTACACCTTC. This encodes CASTRRANYGYTF.

The J gene is TRBJ2-5, the V gene TRBV7-9, with a weak D call TRBD1 (6 bases). Germline CDR1 is SEHNR and CDR2 is FQNEAQ (reference sequence). The CDR3 extends over 16 amino acids. The ends were cut back, 2 bases at V and 2 bases at J, with 15 bases in the middle. In DNA, the CDR3 is TGTGCCAGCAGCTTATTGAAGGGGGTGCTACAAGAGACCCAGTACTTC. This codes for CASSLLKGVLQETQYF.

The V and J genes are TRBV11-3 and TRBJ2-7, with TRBD1 matching over 9 bases. V shed 3 bases, J shed 7 bases, and the junction held 4 bases outside the gene matches. In germline, CDR1 is SGHNT, CDR2 YENEEA. The CDR3 is made up of 13 amino acids. The CDR3 nucleotides are TGTGCCAGCAGCTTGGGACAGGGAAGTGAGCAGTACTTC. This encodes CASSLGQGSEQYF.

The CDR3 nucleotides are TGTGCCAGCAGTTTATCCCCTCAGGGCTACACCTTC. It is translated as CASSLSPQGYTF. The chain has TRBV28 and TRBJ1-2, with D uncertain. From germline, CDR1 is MDHEN and CDR2 SYDVKM. V lost 1 base and J 8 bases, leaving 8 bases between the germline ends. The CDR3 covers 12 residues.

In this sample, this clone turned up once. This chain uses TRBV28 with TRBJ1-4; the D is unclear. There are 15 residues in the CDR3. CDR1 and CDR2 (germline): MDHEN, SYDVKM. Trimming shortened V by 2 bases and J by 7 bases, and 14 bases separated the two germline ends. CDR3 in amino acids: CASSLGSHGGEKLFF. Written as DNA, the CDR3 is TGTGCCAGCAGTTTAGGTTCTCATGGAGGTGAAAAACTGTTTTTT.

As DNA, the CDR3 is TGTGCCAGCAGCCCCCGACTATCAGCGGCGCAGTATTTT. It codes for CASSPRLSAAQYF. The V gene is TRBV28, the J gene TRBJ2-3, with D possibly matching TRBD2 (5 bases). Trimming cost V 6 bases and J 10 bases, with 17 bases left between them. This CDR3 has 13 residues. Germline CDR1 reads MDHEN; CDR2 reads SYDVKM.

The rearrangement links TRBV6-5 to TRBJ1-3; 7 bases align to TRBD1. The germline CDR1 and CDR2 sequences are MNHEY and SVGAGI. The CDR3 is 14 amino acids. The J segment lost 2 bases and the V segment lost 5 bases, leaving 3 bases of the junction unmatched. The CDR3 is CASSLTGTGNTIYF. CDR3 sequence (DNA): TGTGCCAGCAGTCTGACAGGGACTGGAAACACCATATATTTT.

The chain employs TRBV7-2 and TRBJ1-2; D call uncertain. V lost 0 bases and J lost 6, with 8 bases in between. Germline CDR1 is SGHTA and CDR2 is FQGNSA. This CDR3 has 13 residues. CDR3 sequence reads: CASSLASGNGYTF. The CDR3 nucleotides read TGTGCCAGCAGCTTAGCGTCCGGGAATGGCTACACCTTC.

V is TRBV5-8 and J is TRBJ1-3; D may be TRBD1 (5 bases). Trimming took off 5 bases at V and 0 bases at J, with 6 bases between the two ends. In germline, CDR1 is SGHTS, CDR2 YDEGEE. The CDR3 is made up of 13 amino acids. The CDR3 nucleotides are TGTGCCAGCAGTGGGGCCTCTGGAAACACCATATATTTT. Protein: CASSGASGNTIYF.

J is TRBJ2-2 and V is TRBV27; unclear D gene. The CDR3 length is 13 residues. Trimming cost V 6 bases and J 4 bases, with 9 bases left between them. CDR1 MNHEY and CDR2 SMNVEV come from the germline V gene (reference sequence). CDR3 bases: TGTGCCAGCAGCCTCTCGGGCACCGGGGAGCTGTTTTTT. Translating it yields CASSLSGTGELFF.

V and J are TRBV7-2 and TRBJ1-5; no reliable D call. The CDR3 runs 17 residues. The germline V and J ends were trimmed by 0 bases and 2 bases, with 14 bases remaining between them. Germline assignment: CDR1 SGHTA and CDR2 FQGNSA. CDR3 amino acids: CASSLASGRRGNQPQHF. The CDR3 DNA is TGTGCCAGCAGCTTAGCTAGCGGACGACGGGGCAATCAGCCCCAGCATTTT.

The V call is TRBV19, the J call TRBJ1-2; possible D gene TRBD1, 6 bases. This CDR3 is built from 15 residues. The V end was cut by 7 bases, the J end by 8 bases, with 23 bases between. CDR1 is LNHDA and CDR2 is SQIVND in the germline V gene (reference sequence). In DNA, the CDR3 is TGTGCCAGTACCCCGCGATTGGGGACAATTAACGGCTACACCTTC. Amino acids: CASTPRLGTINGYTF.

J is TRBJ2-7 and V is TRBV27; 8 bases map to TRBD1. Germline V gene data show CDR1 as MNHEY and CDR2 as SMNVEV (reference sequence). J gave up 5 bases and V 2 bases, and 11 bases lay outside the gene matches. CDR3 length: 16 amino acids. The CDR3 nucleotides read TGTGCCAGCAGTTTAATTTCTGGACAGGGTAACCACGAGCAGTACTTC. This gives the protein CASSLISGQGNHEQYF.

In its sample, this clone was seen a few times. CDR3 nucleotides: TGTGCCAGCAGTTACCGACAGCCCACTGAAGCTTTCTTT. It encodes CASSYRQPTEAFF. The chain recombines TRBV6-5 with TRBJ1-1, with a tentative D call TRBD1 (5 bases). In germline, CDR1 is MNHEY, CDR2 SVGAGI. Trimming took off 2 bases at V and 4 bases at J, with 8 bases between the two ends. The CDR3 sequence is 13 residues long.

The V call is TRBV19, the J call TRBJ1-5, with D perhaps matching TRBD1 (6 bases). The CDR3 is 15 amino acids. Germline CDR1 is LNHDA and CDR2 is SQIVND (reference sequence). Deletions cut 6 bases from V and 6 bases from J, with 18 bases between. The CDR3 DNA follows: TGTGCCAGTAGCCGAACAGGGTCCCTGCGTCAGCCCCAGCATTTT. This codes for CASSRTGSLRQPQHF.

This clone has just one count. This chain uses TRBV28 with TRBJ2-7, with 8 bases aligning to TRBD2. Germline V gives CDR1 MDHEN, CDR2 SYDVKM. CDR3 length equals 15 residues. Losses at the gene ends were 5 bases for V and 4 bases for J; bases not matched to a gene: 10. The CDR3 protein is CASSPPGTRVYEQYF. DNA for the CDR3: TGTGCCAGCAGTCCCCCCGGGACTAGGGTATACGAGCAGTACTTC.